This passage covers 12 T cell receptor beta chains from one sample sequenced in a study of T cell changes during pregnancy in multiple sclerosis. Method: immunoSEQ multiplex PCR; TCRdb's copy keeps in-frame clones and lacks some. The data show 60,000 to 70,000 clones, with around 91% seen just once and 1% to 1.5% held by the top ten. The sample in question was peripheral blood, obtained after pregnancy. These receptors all stem from a female donor in good health, enrolled as a control in a pregnancy study.

The chain carries TRBV7-9 and TRBJ2-3; 8 bases line up with TRBD2. Germline V CDR1 and CDR2: SEHNR, FQNEAQ (reference sequence). The ends lost 4 bases at V and 0 bases at J; junction bases unmatched: 6. This CDR3 region has 16 residues. The CDR3 loop reads CASSSKAGASTDTQYF. For the CDR3, the DNA is TGTGCCAGCAGCTCCAAAGCGGGGGCCAGCACAGATACGCAGTATTTT.

This clone was detected a few times. The chain links TRBV9 to TRBJ2-3; TRBD2 might be the D (7 bases). The germline V gene encodes CDR1 SGDLS and CDR2 YYNGEE. V shed 1 base and J shed 4 bases, with 16 bases lying between them. The CDR3 contains 16 residues. The CDR3 region is CASSVFSGGTSDTQYF. CDR3 bases: TGTGCCAGCAGCGTATTCTCGGGGGGCACGTCAGATACGCAGTATTTT.

This clone is termed medium-sized. J is TRBJ1-6 and V is TRBV5-6; no definite D call. The V gene's germline CDR1 is SGHDT and CDR2 YYEEEE. The length of the CDR3 is 17 residues. Trimming removed 4 bases at V and 0 bases at J, with 14 bases between. DNA of the CDR3: TGTGCCAGCAGCCCCTGGGCCAAACTCTCCTATAATTCACCCCTCCACTTT. Translated, it gives CASSPWAKLSYNSPLHF.

This clone has just one count. The V call is TRBV15, the J call TRBJ2-7; the D gene is possibly TRBD2 (6 bases). This CDR3 spans 16 amino acids. Trimming removed 5 bases at V and 0 bases at J, with 17 bases between. CDR1 LNHNV and CDR2 YYDKDF come from the germline V gene (reference sequence). CDR3 loop: CATSRSAGKSSYEQYF. Here the CDR3 DNA reads TGTGCCACCAGCCGATCGGCGGGGAAATCCTCCTACGAGCAGTACTTC.

V gene TRBV4-1 combines with J gene TRBJ2-1, with 9 bases matching TRBD2. Germline V gives CDR1 MGHRA, CDR2 YSYEKL. The V and J ends lost 0 bases and 4 bases, in that order; junction bases with no gene match: 7. This CDR3 has 17 residues. The CDR3 bases are TGCGCCAGCAGCCAAGATATGAAAGCGGGGGGATACAATGAGCAGTTCTTC. Translating it yields CASSQDMKAGGYNEQFF.

The chain recombines TRBV20-1 with TRBJ2-5; D not resolved. CDR1 and CDR2 from the germline V gene are DFQATT and SNEGSKA (reference sequence). Trimming removed 6 bases at V and 5 bases at J, with 10 bases between. The CDR3 runs 11 residues. The CDR3 loop reads CSAKPEETQYF. Written as DNA, the CDR3 is TGCAGTGCAAAACCTGAGGAGACCCAGTACTTC.

This clone was seen only once. This chain uses TRBV12-2 with TRBJ2-2; no check of the table's D call, TRBD1, against the DNA was made. TRBV12-2 is a listed pseudogene. The CDR3 runs 17 residues. DNA for the CDR3: TGTGCAAGTCGCTTAGCTGCGGACAGGGGGAGCACCGGGGAGCTGTTTTTT. Encoded protein: CASRLAADRGSTGELFF.

This chain connects TRBV19 to TRBJ2-7, with D perhaps TRBD1 (6 bases). Trimming stripped 6 bases from V and 2 bases from J, with 11 bases between. The germline gives CDR1 LNHDA, CDR2 SQIVND (reference sequence). CDR3 length: 13 residues. Here the CDR3 reads CASSDRYTYEQYF. CDR3 coding DNA: TGTGCCAGTAGCGACAGGTACACCTACGAGCAGTACTTC.

A note on this clone: This sample includes further DNA sequences coding for the same CDR3. The chain has TRBV5-6 and TRBJ1-5; TRBD1 agrees at 10 bases. Germline V gene data show CDR1 as SGHDT and CDR2 as YYEEEE. The CDR3 consists of 14 residues. V lost 5 bases and J lost 7; bases outside the gene matches: 6. The CDR3 DNA sequence: TGTGCCAGCAGTCTAGGACAGGGGGGACAGCCCCAGCATTTT. Translating gives CASSLGQGGQPQHF.

The chain is built from TRBV5-1 and TRBJ2-5; no firm D call. The CDR3 is 15 residues long. The germline V gene encodes CDR1 SGHRS and CDR2 YFSETQ. V was cut by 0 bases and J by 2 bases, with 11 bases left in between. CDR3 protein: CASSLVGDIQETQYF. The CDR3 nucleotides are TGCGCCAGCAGCTTGGTCGGCGACATTCAAGAGACCCAGTACTTC.

This chain links TRBV2 with TRBJ2-7, with D perhaps TRBD2 (5 bases). Germline values: CDR1 SNHLY, CDR2 FYNNEI. Trimming stripped 8 bases from V and 7 bases from J, with 18 bases between. The CDR3 is made up of 13 amino acids. Written as DNA, the CDR3 is TGTGCCAGCTACCCGGGAATGGGTTCTGAGCAGTACTTC. Its protein is CASYPGMGSEQYF.

V is TRBV21-1 and J is TRBJ2-1; the DNA was not compared with TRBD1, the D call given in the table. TRBV21-1 is deemed a pseudogene. The CDR3 loop spans 15 amino acids. CDR3 nucleotides: TGTGCCAGCAGCACGAACTGGACAGGGTCGAATGAGCAGTTCTTC. Encoded protein: CASSTNWTGSNEQFF.